The sequence of this T cell receptor beta chain was determined in a study of T cell changes during pregnancy in multiple sclerosis. The CDR3 contains 15 residues. The germline V and J ends were trimmed by 5 bases and 1 base, with 13 bases remaining between them. Germline CDR1 reads MNHEY; CDR2 reads SMNVEV (reference sequence). Data came from immunoSEQ multiplex PCR; TCRdb stores just in-frame clones and leaves some out. The sample has some 85,000 clones, roughly 93% seen once. The chain is built from TRBV27 and TRBJ2-3, with a possible D match to TRBD2 (6 bases). The sequenced sample was peripheral blood, obtained in the third trimester of pregnancy. The sequence derives from a female donor with multiple sclerosis, enrolled in a pregnancy study. The CDR3 region is CASSLTSYGTDTQYF. CDR3 coding DNA: TGTGCCAGCAGTCTTACTAGCTATGGCACAGATACGCAGTATTTT.